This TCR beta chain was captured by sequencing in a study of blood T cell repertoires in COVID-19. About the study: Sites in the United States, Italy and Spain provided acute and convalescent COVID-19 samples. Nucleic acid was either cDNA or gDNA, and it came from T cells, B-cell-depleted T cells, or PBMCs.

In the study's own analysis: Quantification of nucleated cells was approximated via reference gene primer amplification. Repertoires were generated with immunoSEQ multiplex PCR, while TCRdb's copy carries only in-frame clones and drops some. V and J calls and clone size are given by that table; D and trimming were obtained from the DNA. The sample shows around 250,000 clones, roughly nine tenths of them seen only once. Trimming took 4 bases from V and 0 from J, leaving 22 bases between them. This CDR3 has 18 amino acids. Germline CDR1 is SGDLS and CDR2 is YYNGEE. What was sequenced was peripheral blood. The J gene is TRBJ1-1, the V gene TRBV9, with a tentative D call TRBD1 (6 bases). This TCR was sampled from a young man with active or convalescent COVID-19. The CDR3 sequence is CASSPYRVNSVLNTEAFF. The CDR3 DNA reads TGTGCCAGCAGCCCCTACAGGGTAAATAGTGTGTTGAACACTGAAGCTTTCTTT. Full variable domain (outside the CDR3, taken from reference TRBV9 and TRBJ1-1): DSGVTQTPKHLITATGQRVTLRCSPRSGDLSVYWYQQSLDQGLQFLIQYYNGEERAKGNILERFSAQQFPDLHSELNLSSLELGDSALYFCASSPYRVNSVLNTEAFFGQGTRLTVV.